This T cell receptor beta chain emerged from a study of tumor and adjacent non-tumor tissue in lung cancer. Study-wide results and limits: TCR diversity was significantly greater in tumor than normal lung tissue.

In its sample, this clonotype is medium-sized (0.01 to 0.1%). Its antigen remains unknown. A modified ARM-PCR protocol with three rounds of nested PCR amplified TCRbeta. TCRdb fed the multiplex PCR reads into MiXCR, producing one record per CDR3 protein. This sample has fewer than 100,000 distinct CDR3 sequences, with roughly 80% found just once. No cell sorting was done before RNA was extracted from the tissue. More than 3 cm separated this lung sample from the edge of the tumor. V lost 6 bases to trimming and J lost 4 bases, with 12 bases between them. CDR3 length equals 13 residues. The germline V gene encodes CDR1 SGHAT and CDR2 FQNNGV.

The gene calls are TRBV11-2 and TRBJ1-1, with unresolved D. This receptor was taken from a man aged 60 to 69 with non-small cell lung cancer. Input material: distant non-tumor lung tissue. CDR3 amino acids: CASSPTAFTEAFF. The CDR3 DNA reads TGTGCCAGCAGTCCGACCGCGTTCACTGAAGCTTTCTTT. The entire variable domain, with the rest obtained from reference TRBV11-2 and TRBJ1-1, is as follows: EAGVAQSPRYKIIEKRQSVAFWCNPISGHATLYWYQQILGQGPKLLIQFQNNGVVDDSQLPKDRFSAERLKGVDSTLKIQPAKLEDSAVYLCASSPTAFTEAFFGQGTRLTVV.